What follows are 15 T cell receptor beta chains derived from one specimen sequenced in a study of graft-versus-host responses after intestinal transplantation. Sequenced by immunoSEQ multiplex PCR; TCRdb stores in-frame clones only, minus some. The sample contains 55,000 to 70,000 clones, about 93% of which appear only once. Sequencing used PBMCs, obtained 118 to 130 days after intestinal transplantation. These receptors came from a human patient who received an intestinal transplant, so some T cells may come from the graft donor.

The chain is built from TRBV5-6 and TRBJ2-7, with TRBD1 as a possible D gene (5 bases). The CDR3 extends over 12 amino acids. The V gene lost 5 bases and the J gene lost 2 bases, with 8 bases spanning the gap. The V gene's germline CDR1 is SGHDT and CDR2 YYEEEE. The CDR3 region is CASSAGPYEQYF. The CDR3 DNA is TGTGCCAGCAGTGCAGGGCCCTACGAGCAGTACTTC.

This sequence joins TRBV6-5 and TRBJ2-2; D tentatively fits TRBD1 or TRBD2 (6 bases each). The CDR3 is made up of 12 amino acids. CDR1 is MNHEY, CDR2 SVGAGI, per germline. Between the trimmed V and J ends, which lost 5 bases and 9 bases, there was a span of 10 bases. The CDR3: CASSTGARELFF. The CDR3, as DNA: TGTGCCAGCAGTACGGGGGCACGGGAGCTGTTTTTT.

The rearrangement links TRBV11-1 to TRBJ2-7; TRBD1 aligns across 7 bases. J gave up 3 bases and V 0 bases, and 5 bases lay outside the gene matches. CDR3 length: 15 residues. Germline V gene data show CDR1 as SGHAT and CDR2 as FQDESV (reference sequence). CDR3 in amino acids: CASSLARAGGYEQYF. The CDR3 DNA sequence: TGTGCCAGCAGCTTAGCACGTGCAGGGGGCTACGAGCAGTACTTC.

V gene TRBV5-1 combines with J gene TRBJ1-6, with D perhaps TRBD1 (5 bases). Between the trimmed V and J ends, which lost 4 bases and 4 bases, there was a span of 15 bases. Per the germline V gene, CDR1 is SGHRS and CDR2 is YFSETQ. The CDR3 has 16 residues. The CDR3 is CASSHGTEDYNSPLHF. The CDR3 region has the DNA TGCGCCAGCAGCCACGGGACGGAGGATTATAATTCACCCCTCCACTTT.

The chain links TRBV29-1 to TRBJ1-1, with TRBD1 matching 7 bases. The germline V gene encodes CDR1 SQVTM and CDR2 ANQGSEA. Germline trimming cut 2 bases from V and 10 bases from J; bases unmatched to any gene: 1. The CDR3 runs 10 residues. CDR3 sequence: CSVEQGGAFF. The CDR3 DNA follows: TGCAGCGTTGAACAGGGGGGAGCTTTCTTT. The entire variable domain, with the rest obtained from reference TRBV29-1 and TRBJ1-1, is as follows: SAVISQKPSRDICQRGTSLTIQCQVDSQVTMMFWYRQQPGQSLTLIATANQGSEATYESGFVIDKFPISRPNLTFSTLTVSNMSPEDSSIYLCSVEQGGAFFGQGTRLTVV.

V usage is TRBV19 and J usage is TRBJ1-2, with 7 bases that match TRBD1. CDR3 length equals 15 residues. Germline V gene lookup returns CDR1 LNHDA and CDR2 SQIVND (reference sequence). V shed 5 bases and J 3 bases; nucleotides not matched to a gene: 9. This chain's CDR3 is CASSPAPQGHYGYTF. As DNA, the CDR3 is TGTGCCAGTAGTCCAGCCCCACAGGGGCACTATGGCTACACCTTC.

The V gene is TRBV2, the J gene TRBJ2-2, with 9 bases lining up with TRBD2. This CDR3 is 14 amino acids long. V lost 7 bases and J lost 2; bases outside the gene matches: 2. The V gene's germline CDR1 is SNHLY and CDR2 FYNNEI. The CDR3 coding sequence is TGTGCCAGCAAACTAGCGGGCAACACCGGGGAGCTGTTTTTT. This sequence encodes CASKLAGNTGELFF. Full variable domain (outside the CDR3, taken from reference TRBV2 and TRBJ2-2): EPEVTQTPSHQVTQMGQEVILRCVPISNHLYFYWYRQILGQKVEFLVSFYNNEISEKSEIFDDQFSVERPDGSNFTLKIRSTKLEDSAMYFCASKLAGNTGELFFGEGSRLTVL.

The chain joins TRBV4-1 to TRBJ2-6; D remains ambiguous. Trimming stripped 4 bases from V and 4 bases from J, with 11 bases between. Per germline, CDR1 MGHRA and CDR2 YSYEKL. The CDR3 covers 15 residues. CDR3 sequence: CASSPPVPGANVLTF. Written as DNA, the CDR3 is TGCGCCAGCAGCCCCCCAGTTCCAGGGGCCAACGTCCTGACTTTC.

This clone was counted only a few times. The rearrangement joins TRBV27 to TRBJ2-7; D is perhaps TRBD2 (5 bases). Trimming took off 6 bases at V and 2 bases at J, with 11 bases between the two ends. The germline CDR1 and CDR2 sequences are MNHEY and SMNVEV (reference sequence). The CDR3 extends over 13 amino acids. CDR3 protein: CASRPGIAYEQYF. CDR3 DNA sequence: TGTGCCAGCAGGCCCGGGATCGCCTACGAGCAGTACTTC.

The V gene is TRBV5-1, the J gene TRBJ1-1; unclear D gene. The ends were cut back, 7 bases at V and 2 bases at J, with 12 bases in the middle. CDR1 and CDR2 (germline): SGHRS, YFSETQ. The CDR3 covers 13 residues. This chain's CDR3 is CASRLTGNTEAFF. The CDR3 DNA reads as TGCGCCAGCCGATTGACGGGTAACACTGAAGCTTTCTTT.

The chain links TRBV5-1 to TRBJ2-7; 9 bases are shared with TRBD1. The CDR3 runs 16 residues. Germline V gene data show CDR1 as SGHRS and CDR2 as YFSETQ. J was trimmed by 5 bases and V by 1 base; bases with no gene match: 10. The CDR3 DNA sequence: TGCGCCAGCAGCTTGACAGGACAGGGGCGGCAAAACGAGCAGTACTTC. This sequence encodes CASSLTGQGRQNEQYF.

The CDR3 sequence: CASPRGLGNEQFF. The CDR3 DNA reads as TGTGCCAGCCCGAGGGGGCTGGGTAATGAGCAGTTCTTC. The chain combines TRBV7-9 with TRBJ2-1; 7 bases match TRBD1. CDR1 is SEHNR, CDR2 FQNEAQ, per germline (reference sequence). This CDR3 is 13 amino acids long. With V trimmed by 8 bases and J by 7 bases, 8 bases remained unmatched.

The V and J genes are TRBV5-1 and TRBJ2-3, with 7 bases identical to TRBD1. The CDR3 is 17 residues long. Per the germline V gene, CDR1 is SGHRS and CDR2 is YFSETQ. V shed 0 bases and J 0 bases; nucleotides not matched to a gene: 7. The CDR3 DNA follows: TGCGCCAGCAGCTTGGATCTAGGGGGCTATAGCACAGATACGCAGTATTTT. Its translation is CASSLDLGGYSTDTQYF.

The genes are TRBV5-8 and TRBJ2-5; TRBD1 aligns across 7 bases. The junction had 3 bases not matched to a gene; V was cut back by 7 bases and J by 3 bases. The CDR3 totals 12 residues. Germline V gene data show CDR1 as SGHTS and CDR2 as YDEGEE. The CDR3 nucleotides are TGTGCCAGCCCACAGGGGAAAGAGACCCAGTACTTC. It encodes CASPQGKETQYF.

This clone was seen just once. V gene TRBV5-1 combines with J gene TRBJ2-5; D is unresolved. This CDR3 region has 14 residues. The ends were cut back, 2 bases at V and 1 base at J, with 9 bases in the middle. Germline V gene data show CDR1 as SGHRS and CDR2 as YFSETQ. The chain's CDR3 is CASSLDKTQETQYF. The CDR3 DNA sequence: TGCGCCAGCAGCTTAGATAAAACCCAAGAGACCCAGTACTTC.